This record looks at one T cell receptor (beta chain) sequence and its context. The data are from a study of OX40 agonist ivuxolimab in advanced cancers. Generated by immunoSEQ multiplex PCR, the TCRdb table keeps only in-frame clones and is missing some. Of about 63,000 clones detected, roughly 73% appear once; the ten largest clones hold roughly 1.6%. The CDR3 runs 15 residues. V was clipped by 3 bases and J by 1 base, with 14 bases between them. Looked up from germline, CDR1 is GTSNPN and CDR2 is SVGIG (reference sequence). The study sampled blood at baseline, cycle 4 day 1, and cycle 7 day 1. The TCR sequence derives from an adult with an advanced solid tumor such as melanoma, head and neck, liver or kidney cancer. The rearrangement uses TRBV30 and TRBJ2-3, with D possibly matching TRBD1 (6 bases). The specimen comprised CD4+ or CD8+ T cells sorted from blood, sampled in a trial of the OX40 agonist ivuxolimab. The CDR3 region has the DNA TGTGCCTGGAGCCTAGGGGGAGCGGGCACAGATACGCAGTATTTT. Translated, it gives CAWSLGGAGTDTQYF.